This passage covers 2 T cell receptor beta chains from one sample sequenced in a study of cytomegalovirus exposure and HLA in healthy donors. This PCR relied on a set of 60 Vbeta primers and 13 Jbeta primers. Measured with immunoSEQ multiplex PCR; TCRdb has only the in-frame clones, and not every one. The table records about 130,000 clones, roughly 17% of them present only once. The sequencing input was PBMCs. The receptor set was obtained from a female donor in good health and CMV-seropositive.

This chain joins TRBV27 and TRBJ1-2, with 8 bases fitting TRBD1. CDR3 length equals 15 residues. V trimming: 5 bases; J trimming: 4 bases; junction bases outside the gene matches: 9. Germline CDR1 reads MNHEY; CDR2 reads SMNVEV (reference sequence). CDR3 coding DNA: TGTGCCAGCAGTGGCCTCGACAGGGGCGGCTATGGCTACACCTTC. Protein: CASSGLDRGGYGYTF.

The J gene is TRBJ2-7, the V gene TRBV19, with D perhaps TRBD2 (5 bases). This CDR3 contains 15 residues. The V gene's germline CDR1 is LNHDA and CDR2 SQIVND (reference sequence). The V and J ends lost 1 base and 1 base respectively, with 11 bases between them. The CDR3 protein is CASSIAPTGSYEQYF. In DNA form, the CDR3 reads TGTGCCAGTAGTATAGCACCGACGGGATCCTACGAGCAGTACTTC.